This entry describes one T cell receptor beta chain. The antigen it recognizes is unknown. The sample holds no much larger clone one base away, and base qualities are not on file. This specimen's time point label, interpreted: 12 months on ibrutinib. For TCR beta library preparation, about 2.2 micrograms of genomic DNA were extracted from the cryopreserved PBMCs. Longitudinal blood samples from CLL patients receiving ibrutinib monotherapy were subjected to high-throughput TCR beta sequencing. The patients took part in an open-label, single-center phase 2 trial of ibrutinib monotherapy. This sample stems from a study of cytotoxic CD8 clonotypes in ibrutinib-treated CLL (dated by TCRdb to about 2021). Notes on the research overall: The cohort included roughly 15 treatment-naive and around 10 relapsed/refractory patients; some 18 were IGHV unmutated. Longitudinal samples were available for about 30% of the roughly 90 trial participants. Cryopreserved peripheral blood mononuclear cells were collected before treatment, at response, and at either disease progression or sustained remission. Response samples were taken after a median of approximately eleven months on treatment, ranging from about 6 to 40 months. Responses were partial in around 25 patients and complete in 2; after median approximately 69 months follow-up, some 15 stayed in remission and 12 progressed. On average, each sample had roughly 250,000 productive templates and under 95,000 productive rearrangements. Patients were still on ibrutinib when every remission and progressive disease sample was collected.

Summary of the overall study and its limitations: Lymph node repertoires were not examined, and the timing of sampling was not matched between patients in sustained remission and those whose disease progressed. At ibrutinib response clonality went up, during sustained remission it held steady, and at progression it dropped back toward baseline. Baseline clonality was found to be higher than that of age-matched healthy donors and was strongly correlated with circulating CD8+ T-cell counts. Public clonotypes were rare and either contracted or stayed stable during treatment, and the rise in clonality at ibrutinib response reflected the expansion of private clonotypes.

The goal of deep resolution MiSeq sequencing was a depth between 1 in 1 million and 1 in 200,000 T cells, and coverage averaged 10x per clonotype. The immunoSEQ hsTCRB Kit was used to generate the TCR beta libraries. In the paper's pipeline: The data were analyzed with ImmunoSEQ Analyzer and ImmunoSEQ Data Assistant, and V, D and J gene assignments followed IMGT definitions. Clonality, with values ranging from 0 to 1, was calculated as one minus the normalized Shannon entropy of productive rearrangement frequencies. Only overrepresented clonotypes making up at least 0.05% of each patient's repertoire were included in the public clonotype analysis. About a dozen age-matched healthy donor repertoires from immuneACCESS served as clonality controls. What TCRdb holds here is the immuneACCESS table cut down to in-frame rearrangements. Part of the clones is not present; checked against another copy, under half of the missing clones reflect an unresolved V gene, and the others are unexplained. The DNA gave D and trimming, while V, J and clone size come from that table. Present in this sample are 200,000 to 250,000 clones, 60% to 80% of which were seen just once. The biggest ten clones account for over 5.5% of the sample.

The sample in question was PBMCs, obtained after 12 months of ibrutinib treatment. The receptor comes from a human donor with chronic lymphocytic leukemia.

At the DNA level, the sequence is TGTGCCAGTATTATTCGACAGGGTGAAACTGAAGCTTTCTTT. Translated, it gives CASIIRQGETEAFF. The V and J genes are TRBV6-5 and TRBJ1-1, and 7 junctional nucleotides match TRBD1. The CDR3 numbers 14 residues from cysteine through phenylalanine. The read is trimmed to its CDR3 DNA, 42 bases read in frame from base 1. The germline V gene sets CDR1 to MNHEY and CDR2 to SVGAGI. V is pruned by 9 bases and J by 5 bases, leaving 12 bases of the junction without a gene match.